Listed below are T cell receptor beta chains from one sample, sequenced in a study of tumor and adjacent non-tumor tissue in lung cancer. In TCRdb, the multiplex PCR reads were re-called with MiXCR into one record per CDR3 protein. The sample consists of roughly 81,000 distinct CDR3 sequences, around 70% of them appearing once. The sequenced material came from lung tumor tissue. Receptor source: an older woman with non-small cell lung cancer. Each CDR3 is given without its conserved first and last residue.

j_call | v_call | cdr3_length | cdr3_aa
TRBJ1-3 | TRBV4-1 | 9 | ASSHQNTIY
. | TRBV7-8 | 12 | SSTRERDNQPQY
TRBJ2-3 | TRBV30 | 14 | AWSRGIGDLTDTQY
TRBJ1-2 | TRBV6-5 | 11 | ANRRQGSDGYT
TRBJ2-3 | TRBV20-1 | 11 | SARDFVTDTQY
TRBJ2-1 | TRBV20-1 | 10 | SASSSWTEQF
TRBJ2-3 | TRBV20-1 | 13 | SARDAYTSTDTQY
TRBJ2-3 | TRBV4-2 | 19 | ASSQEWTSGRKGAFVDREY
TRBJ1-6 | TRBV4-1 | 12 | ASSTRDEGSSPH
TRBJ2-1 | TRBV6-1 | 11 | ASSANPGSPKF
TRBJ2-3 | TRBV6-5 | 14 | ATRRGLAGVTDTQY
TRBJ2-5 | TRBV28 | 12 | ASTSSWLQETQY
TRBJ1-6 | TRBV12-3/TRBV12-4 | 11 | ASSRDWVSPLY
TRBJ1-6 | TRBV5-1 | 11 | ASSLAGVSPLH
TRBJ2-7 | TRBV7-2 | 12 | ASSQDRVSYELY
TRBJ2-7 | TRBV7-8 | 11 | ASGLELAYEQY
TRBJ1-4 | TRBV18 | 15 | ASSPTGGGSANEKLF
TRBJ2-2 | TRBV29-1 | 11 | RVEERNTRELF
TRBJ2-5 | TRBV6-5 | 14 | ASSYHEREGGETQN
TRBJ2-1 | TRBV10-1 | 10 | ASSNLANEQF
TRBJ2-2 | TRBV7-2 | 16 | ASSWGPAGDQNTGELF
TRBJ2-5 | TRBV29-1 | 12 | SVKGLADQETKY
TRBJ2-2 | TRBV12-3/TRBV12-4 | 14 | ASSRLASSNTWEPF
TRBJ2-5 | TRBV4-1 | 13 | ASSRGPDRGETQY
TRBJ2-7 | TRBV12-3/TRBV12-4 | 12 | ASGPSESQNEQY
TRBJ2-5 | TRBV6-5 | 11 | ASTRDGRETQY
TRBJ1-2 | TRBV6-5 | 13 | ASSADRGDVYGYT
TRBJ2-3 | TRBV20-1 | 13 | SAPLRGNSPDTQY
TRBJ2-5 | TRBV12-3/TRBV12-4 | 12 | ASSQDRVQETRY
TRBJ2-7 | TRBV5-1 | 12 | ASSRDSYSYEWY
TRBJ2-1 | TRBV7-3 | 15 | ASSLTGSGRGGIEQF
TRBJ1-1 | TRBV28 | 12 | ASSTGQVGTEAF
TRBJ1-5 | TRBV6-5 | 12 | AGSAGFDNQPQH
TRBJ2-5 | TRBV12-3/TRBV12-4 | 12 | ASSLLGSRQTQY
TRBJ1-1 | TRBV4-1 | 13 | ASSQDRGWLTQAF
TRBJ2-5 | TRBV29-1 | 12 | SVEGLAHQETQY
TRBJ2-7 | TRBV6-5 | 13 | ASSYSTQGAGEQY
TRBJ1-1 | TRBV2 | 11 | ASSWEWSTEAF
TRBJ1-5 | TRBV4-1 | 13 | ASSQRTGGFKPQH
TRBJ2-3 | TRBV10-3 | 13 | AIRSGRGSTDTQY
TRBJ2-6 | TRBV6-4 | 12 | ASRGSAGANVLT
TRBJ2-1 | TRBV5-5 | 11 | ACSFRGYNEQF
TRBJ2-1 | TRBV6-2/TRBV6-3 | 10 | VSSYPHNGQF
TRBJ2-1 | TRBV28 | 9 | ASSFPSEQF
TRBJ2-7 | TRBV6-1 | 13 | ASSVARSLLSEQY
TRBJ2-7 | TRBV12-3/TRBV12-4 | 11 | ASTRQSPYEQY
TRBJ2-7 | TRBV29-1 | 12 | SVRCSRGSYEQY
TRBJ2-1 | TRBV29-1 | 10 | CVVLLYNEQF
TRBJ2-4 | TRBV6-5 | 9 | AGSLKNIQC
TRBJ1-5 | TRBV21-1 | 14 | ASSLLGGAGNQPQH
TRBJ2-1 | TRBV6-1 | 16 | ASRVTGGVLYSYDEQF